This T cell receptor beta chain was documented in a study of blood T cell repertoires in COVID-19. The overall study: From the United States, Italy and Spain came samples of acute and convalescent COVID-19. T cells, B-cell-depleted T cells, or PBMCs provided the cDNA or gDNA that served as material.

J lost 1 base, V lost 1 base, and 3 bases had no gene match. Germline values: CDR1 LGHDT, CDR2 YNNKEL (reference sequence). The CDR3 sequence is 15 residues long. Source study methods: Reference gene primer amplification gave estimated nucleated cell counts. This table comes from immunoSEQ multiplex PCR, and its TCRdb copy is limited to in-frame clones, with some not included. V and J calls and clone size are those listed in that table; D and trimming were worked out from the DNA. The sample consists of around 67,000 clones, 65% to 90% of them appearing once. This chain connects TRBV3-1 (or the pseudogene TRBV3-2) to TRBJ2-7; TRBD1 matches at 8 bases. Sequencing input: peripheral blood. The source of this sequence is an older man with active COVID-19. The CDR3 loop is CASSQVWTGSYEQYF. CDR3 coding DNA: TGTGCCAGCAGCCAAGTTTGGACAGGGTCCTACGAGCAGTACTTC.